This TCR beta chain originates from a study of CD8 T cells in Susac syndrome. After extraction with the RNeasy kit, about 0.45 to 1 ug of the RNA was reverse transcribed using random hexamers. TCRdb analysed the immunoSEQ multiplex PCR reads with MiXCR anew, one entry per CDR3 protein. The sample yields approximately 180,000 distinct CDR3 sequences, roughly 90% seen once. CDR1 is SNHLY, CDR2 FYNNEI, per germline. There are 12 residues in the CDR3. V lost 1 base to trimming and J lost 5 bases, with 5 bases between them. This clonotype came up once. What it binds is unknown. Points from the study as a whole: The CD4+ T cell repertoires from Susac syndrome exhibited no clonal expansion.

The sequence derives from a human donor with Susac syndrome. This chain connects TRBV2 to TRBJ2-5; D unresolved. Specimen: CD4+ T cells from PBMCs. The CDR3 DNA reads TGTGCCAGCAGTGAAGGGTGGGAGACCCAGTACTTC. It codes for CASSEGWETQYF.